The 13 T cell receptor beta chains in this list originate from one sample, sequenced in a study of blood T cell repertoires in COVID-19. Profiling relied on immunoSEQ multiplex PCR, and the TCRdb table lists in-frame clones only, not all of them. This table has 190,000 or so clones, roughly nine tenths appearing once. The source material was peripheral blood. The receptors originated from a woman in her 70s with acute or convalescent COVID-19.

Concerning this clone itself: Other DNA variants within this sample encode the same CDR3. V and J are TRBV28 and TRBJ2-7; 12 bases line up with TRBD2. The V gene end was trimmed by 6 bases and the J gene end by 3 bases; junction bases not matched to a gene: 0. The CDR3 sequence is 13 residues long. CDR1 is MDHEN, CDR2 SYDVKM, per germline. CDR3 region: CASRTSGSYEQYF. The CDR3 nucleotides read TGTGCCAGCAGGACTAGCGGGAGCTACGAGCAGTACTTC.

The V gene is TRBV10-1, the J gene TRBJ2-5, with a weak D call TRBD2 (5 bases). Trimming removed 4 bases from V and 7 bases from J, with 7 bases in between. CDR1 is WNHNN, CDR2 SYGVQD, per germline (reference sequence). This CDR3 has 11 amino acids. The CDR3 loop is CASSAAGTQYF. CDR3 nucleotides: TGCGCCAGCAGTGCTGCGGGGACCCAGTACTTC.

The chain combines TRBV6-5 with TRBJ1-1, with 9 bases matching TRBD1. CDR3 length: 15 amino acids. Trimming removed 6 bases from V and 0 bases from J; junction bases left unmatched: 5. Germline V lookup: CDR1 MNHEY, CDR2 SVGAGI. In DNA, the CDR3 is TGTGCCAGCAGCGACAGGGGGGCAATGAACACTGAAGCTTTCTTT. Translated: CASSDRGAMNTEAFF.

The V call is TRBV7-3, the J call TRBJ1-5; tentatively, D is TRBD1 (5 bases). V lost 1 base and J 3 bases, leaving 13 bases between the germline ends. The length of the CDR3 is 16 residues. Per the germline V gene, CDR1 is SGHTA and CDR2 is FQGTGA. The CDR3 protein is CASSLNSGGNNQPQHF. The CDR3 coding sequence is TGTGCCAGCAGCTTAAACTCCGGGGGAAACAATCAGCCCCAGCATTTT.

This chain connects TRBV4-1 to TRBJ1-4, with D perhaps matching TRBD1 (5 bases). Germline CDR1 reads MGHRA; CDR2 reads YSYEKL. V lost 2 bases and J lost 10, with 23 bases in between. CDR3 length: 17 amino acids. The CDR3 is CASSQSGFLGGFGKLFF. The DNA for the CDR3 is TGCGCCAGCAGCCAATCCGGGTTTCTGGGGGGGTTTGGAAAACTGTTTTTT.

The chain has TRBV7-2 and TRBJ2-5; the match to TRBD2 covers 7 bases. CDR3 length: 15 amino acids. The junction had 8 bases not matched to a gene; V was cut back by 3 bases and J by 4 bases. Germline CDR1 SGHTA, CDR2 FQGNSA. The CDR3 sequence: CASSFGGSVAETQYF. The CDR3 DNA reads TGTGCCAGCAGCTTTGGCGGGAGTGTGGCAGAGACCCAGTACTTC.

The gene calls are TRBV9 and TRBJ2-2; TRBD2 is a possible D gene (6 bases). The CDR3 has 15 residues. CDR1 is SGDLS, CDR2 YYNGEE, per germline. The V and J ends lost 0 bases and 1 base respectively, with 7 bases between them. CDR3 region: CASSVGLENTGELFF. CDR3 DNA sequence: TGTGCCAGCAGCGTAGGACTAGAGAACACCGGGGAGCTGTTTTTT.

This clone was observed a handful of times. The chain uses TRBV6-5 and TRBJ1-4; the D is unclear. Germline V gives CDR1 MNHEY, CDR2 SVGAGI. The CDR3 has 15 amino acids. Trimming removed 2 bases at V and 7 bases at J, with 14 bases between. The chain's CDR3 is CASSYIGQSSEKLFF. Here the CDR3 DNA reads TGTGCCAGCAGTTACATTGGGCAGTCGAGTGAAAAACTGTTTTTT.

As concerns this clone: Other DNA sequences within the sample encode an identical CDR3. The chain recombines TRBV28 with TRBJ1-6; D ambiguous. The CDR3 consists of 13 residues. The V end was cut by 3 bases, the J end by 4 bases, with 4 bases between. CDR1 and CDR2 from the germline V gene are MDHEN and SYDVKM. CDR3 sequence (DNA): TGTGCCAGCAGTTTGAGATATAATTCACCCCTCCACTTT. It translates to CASSLRYNSPLHF.

This clone was recorded once. The J gene is TRBJ2-1, the V gene TRBV2, with 12 bases lining up with TRBD2. This CDR3 is 14 amino acids long. V dropped 6 bases and J dropped 6; count of bases not matched to a gene: 3. Germline CDR1 is SNHLY and CDR2 is FYNNEI. The CDR3 nucleotides read TGTGCCAGCAGGTTGACTAGCGGGAGCAATGAGCAGTTCTTC. Its protein is CASRLTSGSNEQFF.

The genes are TRBV28 and TRBJ1-5, with no clear D. Germline lookup yields CDR1 MDHEN and CDR2 SYDVKM. This CDR3 spans 11 amino acids. The germline V and J ends were trimmed by 6 bases and 10 bases, with 10 bases remaining between them. The CDR3 bases are TGTGCCAGCAGCCCCAGAGGACCCCAGCATTTT. Translation: CASSPRGPQHF.

V gene TRBV5-1 combines with J gene TRBJ1-1; the D is unclear. Trimming took 3 bases from V and 1 from J, leaving 13 bases between them. There are 15 residues in the CDR3. Germline lookup yields CDR1 SGHRS and CDR2 YFSETQ. CDR3 DNA: TGCGCCAGCAGCTATGAAATTTCGGGGAACACTGAAGCTTTCTTT. This encodes CASSYEISGNTEAFF.

This clone appeared once. This rearrangement joins TRBV5-4 to TRBJ1-1; weak D call: TRBD1 (5 bases). This CDR3 is 14 amino acids long. With 4 bases removed from V and 4 bases from J, the gap between germline ends came to 14 bases. The germline V gene encodes CDR1 SGHNT and CDR2 YYREEE (reference sequence). In DNA, the CDR3 is TGTGCCAGCAGCCCCACGGCAGGGCTCACTGAAGCTTTCTTT. Translation gives CASSPTAGLTEAFF. Combining the CDR3 with reference TRBV5-4 and TRBJ1-1 gives the whole variable domain ETGVTQSPTHLIKTRGQQVTLRCSSQSGHNTVSWYQQALGQGPQFIFQYYREEENGRGNFPPRFSGLQFPNYSSELNVNALELDDSALYLCASSPTAGLTEAFFGQGTRLTVV.